This TCR beta chain was captured in a study of regulatory T cells in long-lasting Graves disease. The CDR3 runs 15 residues. With V trimmed by 5 bases and J by 8 bases, 14 bases remained unmatched. Germline-derived CDR1 and CDR2 are LNHDA and SQIVND (reference sequence). Regarding time point: newly diagnosed GD, antithyroid drugs for less than 3 months. With RNA extracted from PBMCs as input, the TCR library was made. Staff took roughly 9.1 milliliters of peripheral blood and put it into EDTA tubes. Many counts were recorded for this clonotype. The TCR beta library used iRepertoire HTBI primers with Arm-PCR amplification of CDR3. A single record per CDR3 protein comes from TCRdb applying MiXCR to the multiplex PCR reads. The sample lists roughly 430,000 distinct CDR3 sequences, about a sixth occurring once. These data also formed part of another study, on T cells in Graves' hyperthyroidism and ophthalmopathy.

V and J are TRBV19 and TRBJ1-1, with 7 bases fitting TRBD1. Material: peripheral blood mononuclear cells (PBMCs), obtained at new diagnosis, from a patient treated with antithyroid drugs. This clonotype originated in a woman aged 25 to 39 with Graves disease. The CDR3 DNA reads TGTGCCAGTAGTCCCTCGACAGCCAGGGGGTACGAAGCTTTCTTT. This encodes CASSPSTARGYEAFF.